This T cell receptor (beta chain) was sequenced in a study of blood T cell repertoires in COVID-19. Study background: Donors in the United States, Italy and Spain gave samples during acute or convalescent COVID-19. T cells, B-cell-depleted T cells, or PBMCs provided the cDNA or gDNA that served as material.

V was pared by 5 bases and J by 4 bases, with 16 bases between. Germline CDR1 and CDR2: MGHRA and YSYEKL. This CDR3 region has 15 residues. Study processing details: Reference gene primer amplification gave estimated nucleated cell counts. Method: immunoSEQ multiplex PCR; TCRdb's copy keeps in-frame clones and lacks some. V and J calls and clone size follow that table, whereas D and trimming were derived from the DNA. The sample shows 350,000 to 550,000 clones, about 89% of them seen only once. The source material was peripheral blood. This sequence joins TRBV4-1 and TRBJ2-3; D unresolved. The receptor comes from a woman younger than 45 with acute or convalescent COVID-19. CDR3 DNA sequence: TGCGCCAGCAGCGCAATAGCTGCCAGTTCAGATACGCAGTATTTT. Translated: CASSAIAASSDTQYF.